This T cell receptor beta chain is from a study of T cell responses to AZD1222 COVID-19 vaccine. Data came from immunoSEQ multiplex PCR; TCRdb stores just in-frame clones and leaves some out. This sample yields 100,000 to 150,000 clones, of which about nine tenths are seen a single time; about 7.1% belongs to the top ten. CDR1 is MNHEY, CDR2 SMNVEV, per germline (reference sequence). Trimming removed 2 bases at V and 5 bases at J, with 15 bases between. The CDR3 extends over 15 amino acids. The specimen comprised peripheral blood, sampled on day 0 of AZD1222 vaccination. The TCR sequence derives from an adult in good health. This chain connects TRBV27 to TRBJ1-1; D is undetermined. The DNA for the CDR3 is TGTGCCAGCAGTTTACAGCCCGTGGTTGTGACTGAAGCTTTCTTT. Translated, it gives CASSLQPVVVTEAFF.